One and the same sample provided the 21 T cell receptor beta chains below, sequenced in a study of a mutant IDH1 vaccine in newly diagnosed glioma. Antigens for these TCRs are unknown. Sequencing used immunoSEQ multiplex PCR; TCRdb keeps in-frame clones, though not all of them. The sample consists of 35,000 to 45,000 clones, around 75% of them appearing once. Time point meaning: week 47, end of study. What each vaccine dose contained was 300 ug of mutant IDH1 20-mer peptide, accompanied by topical imiquimod. The sequences come from PBMCs, collected from a glioma patient whose treatment included an IDH1 peptide vaccine. All receptors derive from a man aged 35-49 years with glioma.

The chain links TRBV12-5 to TRBJ2-7, with D unresolved. This CDR3 spans 12 amino acids. Trimming shortened V by 2 bases and J by 4 bases, and 6 bases separated the two germline ends. Germline V lookup: CDR1 LGHNT, CDR2 FRNRAP. The CDR3 is CASGLYEYEQYF. The CDR3 nucleotides read TGTGCTAGTGGTTTGTATGAATACGAGCAGTACTTC.

The sample holds a few counts of this clone. This chain connects TRBV29-1 to TRBJ1-1, with no clear D. Between the trimmed V and J ends, which lost 3 bases and 0 bases, there was a span of 8 bases. Germline-derived CDR1 and CDR2 are SQVTM and ANQGSEA. The CDR3 contains 13 residues. In DNA form, the CDR3 reads TGCAGCGTTGACCAGCCCCTGAACACTGAAGCTTTCTTT. It yields the protein CSVDQPLNTEAFF.

Note on this clone: A junction boundary mismatches the germline segment, possibly from a read error. V and J are TRBV11-2 and TRBJ2-5; D gene ambiguous. The CDR3 totals 13 residues. CDR1 is SGHAT and CDR2 is FQNNGV in the germline V gene. The CDR3 spells CASSLALREAQYF. CDR3 bases: TGTGCCAGCAGCTTAGCTCTCAGAGAGGCCCAGTACTTC.

V is TRBV6-1 and J is TRBJ2-1; D uncertain. V lost 0 bases and J lost 6, with 3 bases in between. This CDR3 has 12 residues. Per the germline V gene, CDR1 is MNHNS and CDR2 is SASEGT. DNA for the CDR3: TGTGCCAGCAGTGAAGCGGGCAATGAGCAGTTCTTC. Amino acid sequence: CASSEAGNEQFF.

V and J are TRBV19 and TRBJ1-2; 7 bases align to TRBD1. The CDR3 length is 12 residues. V gave up 6 bases and J gave up 8 bases; unmatched junction bases: 6. Germline lookup yields CDR1 LNHDA and CDR2 SQIVND (reference sequence). CDR3 loop: CASRGTALGYTF. The CDR3 region has the DNA TGTGCCAGTAGAGGGACAGCTCTCGGCTACACCTTC.

The V gene is TRBV11-3, the J gene TRBJ1-1; the D gene is possibly TRBD1 (5 bases). There are 14 residues in the CDR3. Trimming pared 3 bases from V and 4 bases from J, leaving 12 bases between. Germline assignment: CDR1 SGHNT and CDR2 YENEEA. Here the CDR3 reads CASSLIRGGTEAFF. The DNA for the CDR3 is TGTGCCAGCAGCTTGATCCGGGGGGGCACTGAAGCTTTCTTT.

V is TRBV5-1 and J is TRBJ2-1, with D perhaps TRBD2 (6 bases). CDR1 and CDR2 (germline): SGHRS, YFSETQ. V was cut by 5 bases and J by 7 bases, with 19 bases left in between. The CDR3 runs to 15 residues. CDR3 coding DNA: TGCGCCAGCAGTTCGGGAGAGTTACAAGGGAATGAGCAGTTCTTC. It yields the protein CASSSGELQGNEQFF.

The V gene is TRBV7-8, the J gene TRBJ2-5; 8 bases match TRBD2. With V trimmed by 4 bases and J by 2 bases, 15 bases remained unmatched. The CDR3 is 18 amino acids. Looked up from germline, CDR1 is SGHVS and CDR2 is FQNEAQ. DNA for the CDR3: TGTGCCAGCAGCTCCAAAATCCTGGCTAGCGGGTTTCAAGAGACCCAGTACTTC. It specifies CASSSKILASGFQETQYF.

V gene TRBV7-9 combines with J gene TRBJ2-7; tentatively, D is TRBD2 (5 bases). Looked up from germline, CDR1 is SEHNR and CDR2 is FQNEAQ (reference sequence). V was clipped by 4 bases and J by 0 bases, with 7 bases between them. This CDR3 comprises 13 residues. The DNA of the CDR3 is TGTGCCAGCAGCTCCCGGGGCTCCTACGAGCAGTACTTC. This gives the protein CASSSRGSYEQYF.

This chain uses TRBV5-6 with TRBJ1-2; maybe TRBD1 (6 bases). The CDR3 covers 13 residues. The germline gives CDR1 SGHDT, CDR2 YYEEEE. Trimming stripped 4 bases from V and 4 bases from J, with 11 bases between. Written as DNA, the CDR3 is TGTGCCAGCAGCCTGGACAGAACCTATGGCTACACCTTC. This translates into CASSLDRTYGYTF.

The gene calls are TRBV18 and TRBJ1-1, with unresolved D. Germline CDR1 and CDR2: KGHSH and LQKENI. This CDR3 is 14 amino acids long. V was trimmed by 2 bases and J by 1 base, leaving 8 bases between them. CDR3 coding DNA: TGTGCCAGCTCACCATCGGTGGGGAACACTGAAGCTTTCTTT. Amino acids: CASSPSVGNTEAFF.

The rearrangement links TRBV27 to TRBJ2-4; a weak D match, TRBD2 (6 bases). CDR1 and CDR2 (germline): MNHEY, SMNVEV (reference sequence). Trimming took off 4 bases at V and 0 bases at J, with 10 bases between the two ends. There are 15 residues in the CDR3. As DNA, the CDR3 is TGTGCCAGCAGTTCCGGGAGTCTAGCCAAAAACATTCAGTACTTC. As protein: CASSSGSLAKNIQYF.

This clone was detected once. V is TRBV6-5 and J is TRBJ1-1; no reliable D call. Trimming shortened V by 0 bases and J by 5 bases, and 10 bases separated the two germline ends. This CDR3 region has 14 residues. Germline lookup yields CDR1 MNHEY and CDR2 SVGAGI. CDR3 sequence: CASSYSPGWTEAFF. The CDR3 bases are TGTGCCAGCAGTTACTCTCCGGGATGGACTGAAGCTTTCTTT.

The rearrangement uses TRBV7-2 and TRBJ2-3; 8 bases fit TRBD2. CDR3 length: 19 amino acids. Germline values: CDR1 SGHTA, CDR2 FQGNSA. V dropped 0 bases and J dropped 1; count of bases not matched to a gene: 12. The CDR3 sequence is CASSLARRGGLRGTDTQYF. DNA of the CDR3: TGTGCCAGCAGCTTAGCGCGGCGCGGGGGGCTGAGAGGCACAGATACGCAGTATTTT.

CDR3 in DNA: TGTGCCAGCAGCTTAGAGAGGGCCTGGAACATTCAGTACTTC. It yields the protein CASSLERAWNIQYF. The rearrangement uses TRBV11-2 and TRBJ2-4; possibly TRBD2 for D (5 bases). There are 14 residues in the CDR3. V lost 0 bases and J lost 7, with 10 bases in between. Germline V gives CDR1 SGHAT, CDR2 FQNNGV. The entire variable domain, with the rest obtained from reference TRBV11-2 and TRBJ2-4, is as follows: EAGVAQSPRYKIIEKRQSVAFWCNPISGHATLYWYQQILGQGPKLLIQFQNNGVVDDSQLPKDRFSAERLKGVDSTLKIQPAKLEDSAVYLCASSLERAWNIQYFGAGTRLSVL.

CDR3 sequence: CSVEDTGYGYTF. The CDR3 DNA reads as TGCAGCGTTGAGGATACAGGGTACGGCTACACCTTC. This sequence joins TRBV29-1 and TRBJ1-2, with D perhaps TRBD1 (6 bases). The length of the CDR3 is 12 residues. Trimming shortened V by 3 bases and J by 8 bases, and 13 bases separated the two germline ends. The germline gives CDR1 SQVTM, CDR2 ANQGSEA.

The chain recombines TRBV9 with TRBJ2-5; 10 bases are a match to TRBD2. V lost 0 bases, J lost 2 bases, and 4 bases stayed unmatched. This CDR3 contains 16 residues. The germline V gene encodes CDR1 SGDLS and CDR2 YYNGEE. The DNA for the CDR3 is TGTGCCAGCAGCGTAGGTAGGACTAGCGGACAAGAGACCCAGTACTTC. This translates into CASSVGRTSGQETQYF.

V is TRBV14 and J is TRBJ2-4; either TRBD1 or TRBD2 may fit D (5 bases each). V was clipped by 4 bases and J by 7 bases, with 11 bases between them. The CDR3 has 13 amino acids. The germline gives CDR1 SGHDN, CDR2 FVKESK. The CDR3 sequence: CASSRDGSNIQYF. The CDR3 nucleotides read TGTGCCAGCAGCCGGGACGGGTCGAACATTCAGTACTTC.

The rearrangement uses TRBV18 and TRBJ1-1; perhaps TRBD1 as D (5 bases). Trimming removed 2 bases from V and 1 base from J, with 17 bases in between. CDR1 and CDR2 (germline): KGHSH, LQKENI. CDR3 length: 17 residues. As DNA, the CDR3 is TGTGCCAGCTCACCAATGGCGGGGGTAGGCAGGAACACTGAAGCTTTCTTT. This gives the protein CASSPMAGVGRNTEAFF.

The chain couples TRBV9 to TRBJ2-1, with TRBD1 matching over 8 bases. CDR3 size: 16 residues. Trimming took 2 bases from V and 6 from J; bases not matched to a gene: 10. Germline V gene lookup returns CDR1 SGDLS and CDR2 YYNGEE. CDR3: CASSVARDRTSNEQFF. As DNA, the CDR3 is TGTGCCAGCAGCGTTGCCCGGGACAGGACCTCCAATGAGCAGTTCTTC.

The V and J genes are TRBV5-1 and TRBJ2-4; TRBD1 matches at 9 bases. CDR3 length equals 17 residues. Germline values: CDR1 SGHRS, CDR2 YFSETQ. Trimming removed 6 bases from V and 1 base from J; junction bases left unmatched: 11. The CDR3 region has the DNA TGCGCCAGCAAACCTGAGGGACAGGGATGGGCCAAAAACATTCAGTACTTC. This encodes CASKPEGQGWAKNIQYF.